This T cell receptor beta chain was documented in a study of MAIT cells during Salmonella Paratyphi A infection (dated 2017 in TCRdb). With respect to the entire study: Adult volunteers aged 18 to 60 ingested a single dose of 1-5x10^3 CFU of S. Paratyphi A strain NVGH308. Starting at diagnosis, the diagnosed volunteers took ciprofloxacin 500 mg twice daily for 14 days. The full study reports these points: Compared with healthy controls, diagnosed volunteers had more expansion or contraction among the top five MAIT clonotypes (approximately 0.53 versus 0.13), suggesting that infection reshaped the repertoire. MAIT TRBV usage was found to be oligoclonal, with TRBV20 and TRBV6 favoured, and appeared to be unchanged by infection. Although the availability of volunteer samples limited sample sizes, the sizes were judged adequate for detecting differences between groups. Space occupied by over-represented MAIT clonotypes fell significantly from baseline to mid-infection (roughly 0.18 to 0.092), with no significant post-infection difference.

Taken with the paper, the label for time point translates to: before S. Paratyphi A challenge (baseline). MAIT cells were defined as Valpha7.2+ CD161+ T cells and identified and sorted by flow cytometry. In about 6 volunteers who developed enteric fever after controlled oral challenge with live Salmonella Paratyphi A, circulating MAIT cell TCRbeta repertoires were profiled over time. Every diagnosed volunteer provided MAIT cell samples at three timepoints: pre-infection, mid-infection and post-infection. Enteric fever was diagnosed on the basis of Paratyphi A bacteremia and/or persistent fever above 38 degrees C lasting more than 12 hours. Challenged volunteers were diagnosed with infection sometime between day 4 and day 7 after challenge. For RNA extraction, between about 5,000 and 11,000 MAIT cells from each sample were sorted straight into RNAqueous-Micro lysis buffer. Lymphoprep gradient centrifugation was used to isolate peripheral blood mononuclear cells from blood samples and leukocyte cones. Cell sorting used a BD FACSAria Fusion or BD FACSAria III sorter.

CDR1 DFQATT and CDR2 SNEGSKA were looked up in the germline V gene (reference sequence). The germline V end is reduced by 0 bases and the J end by 3 bases; junction bases left unmatched: 10. Including cysteine and phenylalanine, the CDR3 has 16 amino acids. Left in the record is the CDR3 DNA by itself, 48 bases read in frame from the first base. Concerning this clonotype: Which antigen it targets is not known. It has no much larger one-base neighbor in the sample; base qualities were not kept.

Library preparation employed 5' RACE. TCRbeta was amplified in two rounds of PCR using Phusion High-Fidelity polymerase, and the primers added sample-specific barcodes. To build the TCRbeta libraries, template-switch cDNA synthesis was carried out using SMARTScribe reverse transcriptase along with a TRBC-specific primer. After barcoding, samples were pooled and then prepared using the NEBNext Ultra DNA Library Prep Kit for Illumina. Sequencing of the libraries took place on an Illumina MiSeq using the MiSeq reagent kit v2, 300 cycles. As for the original processing: Reads were demultiplexed by barcode with Jemultiplexer and were aligned with MiTCR using default parameters. Non-functional sequences were filtered out with VDJtools, and clonotypes were defined by amino acid sequence, with frequencies based on assigned sequence reads. In the clonal space homeostasis analysis, clonotypes were binned by frequency as over-represented (0.05-1), large, medium and small. The public sequencing data were trimmed at Q25 with fastp and processed into clonotypes with MiXCR by TCRdb, which kept only in-frame beta chains. Each record represents a unique CDR3 protein, reported with the most common genes and DNA among its rows. TCRdb's processing, not the study's, gives the V and J calls here. This sample is represented by some 550 distinct CDR3 sequences; about a third of them were singletons. Approximately 46% of the sample comes from the top ten.

This TCR came from a person between 18 and 75 years old who was deliberately infected with Salmonella Paratyphi A in a paratyphoid fever challenge study. The V and J segments used are TRBV20-1 and TRBJ2-7, and TRBD2 aligns with 8 junction nucleotides. The specimen comprised MAIT cells from blood, sampled at the first sampling point of the challenge study. The DNA is as follows: TGCAGTGCTAGAGATCTTCGGGGGAGCGGGAGCTACGAGCAGTACTTC. Its coded protein is CSARDLRGSGSYEQYF.